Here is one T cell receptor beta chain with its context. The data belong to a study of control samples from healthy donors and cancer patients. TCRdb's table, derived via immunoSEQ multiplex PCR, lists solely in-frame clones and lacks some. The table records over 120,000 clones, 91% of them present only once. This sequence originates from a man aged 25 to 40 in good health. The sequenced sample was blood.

CDR3 coding DNA: TGTGCCAGCACCCCGGGGCAGCCATATAGCAATCAGCCCCAGCATTTT. Protein product: CASTPGQPYSNQPQHF. V gene TRBV7-8 combines with J gene TRBJ1-5, with a possible D match to TRBD1 (5 bases). CDR1 and CDR2 (germline): SGHVS, FQNEAQ. The CDR3 length is 16 residues. V lost 7 bases, J lost 0 bases, and 16 bases lay in between. Full variable domain (outside the CDR3, taken from reference TRBV7-8 and TRBJ1-5): GAGVSQSPRYKVAKRGQDVALRCDPISGHVSLFWYQQALGQGPEFLTYFQNEAQLDKSGLPSDRFFAERPEGSVSTLKIQRTQQEDSAVYLCASTPGQPYSNQPQHFGDGTRLSIL.